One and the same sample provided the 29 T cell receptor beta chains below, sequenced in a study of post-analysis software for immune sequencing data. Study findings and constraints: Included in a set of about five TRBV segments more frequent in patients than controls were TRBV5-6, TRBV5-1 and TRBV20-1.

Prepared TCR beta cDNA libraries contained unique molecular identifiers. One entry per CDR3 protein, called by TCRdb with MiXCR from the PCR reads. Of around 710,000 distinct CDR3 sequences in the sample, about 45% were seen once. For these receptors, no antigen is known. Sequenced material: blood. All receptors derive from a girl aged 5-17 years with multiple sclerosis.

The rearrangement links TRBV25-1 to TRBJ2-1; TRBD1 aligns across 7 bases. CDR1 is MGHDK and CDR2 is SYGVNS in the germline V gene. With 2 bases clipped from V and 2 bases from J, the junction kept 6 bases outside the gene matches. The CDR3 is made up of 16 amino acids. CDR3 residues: CASSERGQGAYNEQFF. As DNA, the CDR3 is TGTGCCAGCAGTGAAAGGGGGCAGGGCGCCTACAATGAGCAGTTCTTC.

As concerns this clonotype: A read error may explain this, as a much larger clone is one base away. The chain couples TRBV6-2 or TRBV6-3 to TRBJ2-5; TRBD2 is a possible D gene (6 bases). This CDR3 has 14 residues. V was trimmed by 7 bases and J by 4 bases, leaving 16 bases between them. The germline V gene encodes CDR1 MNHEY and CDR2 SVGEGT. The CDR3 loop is CASILRMGGETQYF. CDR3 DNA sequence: TGTGCCAGCATCCTCCGAATGGGGGGAGAGACCCAGTACTTC.

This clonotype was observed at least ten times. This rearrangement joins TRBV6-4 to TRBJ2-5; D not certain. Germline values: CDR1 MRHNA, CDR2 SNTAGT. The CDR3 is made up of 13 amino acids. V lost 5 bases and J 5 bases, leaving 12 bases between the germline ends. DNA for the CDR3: TGTGCCAGCAGTCGGACCGGCAGGGAGACCCAGTACTTC. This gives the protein CASSRTGRETQYF.

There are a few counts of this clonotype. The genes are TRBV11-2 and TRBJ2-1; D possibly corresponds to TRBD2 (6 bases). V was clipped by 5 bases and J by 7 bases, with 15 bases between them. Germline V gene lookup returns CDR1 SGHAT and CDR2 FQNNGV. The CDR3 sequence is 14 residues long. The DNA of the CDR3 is TGTGCCAGCAGCCCCGGAGGGCTCCGGAATGAGCAGTTCTTC. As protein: CASSPGGLRNEQFF. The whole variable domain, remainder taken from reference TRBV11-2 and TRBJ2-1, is EAGVAQSPRYKIIEKRQSVAFWCNPISGHATLYWYQQILGQGPKLLIQFQNNGVVDDSQLPKDRFSAERLKGVDSTLKIQPAKLEDSAVYLCASSPGGLRNEQFFGPGTRLTVL.

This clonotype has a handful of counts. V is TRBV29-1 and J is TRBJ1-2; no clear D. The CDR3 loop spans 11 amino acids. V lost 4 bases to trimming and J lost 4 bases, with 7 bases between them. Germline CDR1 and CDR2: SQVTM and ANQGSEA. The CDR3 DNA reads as TGCAGCGTTGTGACCGTCTATGGCTACACCTTC. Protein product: CSVVTVYGYTF.

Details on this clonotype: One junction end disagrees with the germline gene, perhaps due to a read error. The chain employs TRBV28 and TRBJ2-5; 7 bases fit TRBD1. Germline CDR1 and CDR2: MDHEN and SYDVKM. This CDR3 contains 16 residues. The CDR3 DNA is TGTGCCAGCAGTTTAATGGTGGGACAGAAGAGAGAGACCCAGTACTTT. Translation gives CASSLMVGQKRETQYF.

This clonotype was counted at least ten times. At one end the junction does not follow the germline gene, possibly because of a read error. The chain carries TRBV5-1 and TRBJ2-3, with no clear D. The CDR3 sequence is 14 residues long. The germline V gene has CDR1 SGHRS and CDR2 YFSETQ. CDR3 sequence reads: CASSLGLSTDTQYF. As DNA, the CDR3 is TGTGCCAGCAGCTTAGGGCTAAGCACAGATACGCAGTATTTT. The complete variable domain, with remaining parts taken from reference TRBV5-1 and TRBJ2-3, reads KAGVTQTPRYLIKTRGQQVTLSCSPISGHRSVSWYQQTPGQGLQFLFEYFSETQRNKGNFPGRFSGRQFSNSRSEMNVSTLELGDSALYLCASSLGLSTDTQYFGPGTRLTVL.

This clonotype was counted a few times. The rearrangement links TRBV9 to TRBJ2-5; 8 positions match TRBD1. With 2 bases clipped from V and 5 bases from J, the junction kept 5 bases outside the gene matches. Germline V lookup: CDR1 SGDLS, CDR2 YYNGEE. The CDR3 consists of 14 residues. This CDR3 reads CASSVSGGRETQYF. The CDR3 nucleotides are TGTGCCAGCAGCGTCTCAGGGGGCCGGGAGACCCAGTACTTC.

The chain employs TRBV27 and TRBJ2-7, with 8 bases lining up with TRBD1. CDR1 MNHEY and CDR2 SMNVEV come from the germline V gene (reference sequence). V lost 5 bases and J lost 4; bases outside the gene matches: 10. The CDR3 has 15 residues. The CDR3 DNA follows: TGTGCCAGCAGTCTCGCCACGACAGGGGTTTACGAGCAGTACTTC. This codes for CASSLATTGVYEQYF.

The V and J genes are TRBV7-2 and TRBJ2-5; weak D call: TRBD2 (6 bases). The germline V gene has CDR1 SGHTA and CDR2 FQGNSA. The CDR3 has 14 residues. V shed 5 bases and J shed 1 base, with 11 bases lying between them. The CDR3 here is CASSGGAFQETQYF. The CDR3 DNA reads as TGTGCCAGCAGCGGAGGGGCATTCCAAGAGACCCAGTACTTC.

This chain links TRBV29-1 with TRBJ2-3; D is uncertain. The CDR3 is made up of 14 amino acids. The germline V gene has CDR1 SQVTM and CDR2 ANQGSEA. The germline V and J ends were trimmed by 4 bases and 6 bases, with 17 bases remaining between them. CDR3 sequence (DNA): TGCAGCGTTGGGCTAGTGGCCTTTTCGGATACGCAGTATTTT. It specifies CSVGLVAFSDTQYF.

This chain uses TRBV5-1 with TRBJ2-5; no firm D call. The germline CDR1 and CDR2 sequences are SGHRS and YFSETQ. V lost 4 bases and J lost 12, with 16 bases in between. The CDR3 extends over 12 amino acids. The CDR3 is CASSLPSPEEYF. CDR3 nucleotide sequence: TGCGCCAGCAGCCTGCCCAGCCCCGAGGAGTACTTC.

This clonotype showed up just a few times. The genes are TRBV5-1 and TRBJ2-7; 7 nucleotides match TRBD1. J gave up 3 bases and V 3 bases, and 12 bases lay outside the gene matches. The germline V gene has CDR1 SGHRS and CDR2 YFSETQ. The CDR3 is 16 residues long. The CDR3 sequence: CASSWKPGQLGYEQYF. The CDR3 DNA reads TGCGCCAGCAGCTGGAAACCGGGACAGCTAGGCTACGAGCAGTACTTC.

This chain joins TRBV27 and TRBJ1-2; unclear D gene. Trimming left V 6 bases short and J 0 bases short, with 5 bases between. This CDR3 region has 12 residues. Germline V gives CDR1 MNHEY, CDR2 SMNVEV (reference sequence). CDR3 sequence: CASRETNYGYTF. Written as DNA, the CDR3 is TGTGCCAGCAGGGAAACTAACTATGGCTACACCTTC.

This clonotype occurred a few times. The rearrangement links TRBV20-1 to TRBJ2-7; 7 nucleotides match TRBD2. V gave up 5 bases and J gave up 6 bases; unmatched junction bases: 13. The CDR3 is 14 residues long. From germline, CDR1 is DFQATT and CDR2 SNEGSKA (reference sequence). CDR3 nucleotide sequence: TGCAGTGCTTACTTGCCGAGGGAGGGCGGCGAGCAGTACTTC. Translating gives CSAYLPREGGEQYF.

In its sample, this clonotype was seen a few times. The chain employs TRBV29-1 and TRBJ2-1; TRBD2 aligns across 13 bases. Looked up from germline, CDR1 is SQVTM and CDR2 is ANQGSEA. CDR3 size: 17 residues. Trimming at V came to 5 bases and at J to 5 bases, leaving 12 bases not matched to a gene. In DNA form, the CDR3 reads TGCAGCGTTACTAGCGGGAGGGCCTTTGGGGCTAACAATGAGCAGTTCTTC. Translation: CSVTSGRAFGANNEQFF.

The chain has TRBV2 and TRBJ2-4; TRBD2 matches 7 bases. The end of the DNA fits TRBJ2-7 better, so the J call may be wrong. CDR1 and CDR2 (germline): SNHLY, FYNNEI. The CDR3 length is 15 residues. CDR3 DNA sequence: TGTGCCAGCAGTGCCAGCGGGGTCCAGGGCTACGAGCAGTACTTC. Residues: CASSASGVQGYEQYF.

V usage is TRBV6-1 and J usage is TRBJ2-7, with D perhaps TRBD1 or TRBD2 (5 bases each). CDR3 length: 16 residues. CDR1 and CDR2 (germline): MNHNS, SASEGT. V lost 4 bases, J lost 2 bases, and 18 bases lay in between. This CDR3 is CASSVLPGTTAYEQYF. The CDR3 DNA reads TGTGCCAGCAGTGTCCTCCCCGGGACCACTGCCTACGAGCAGTACTTC.

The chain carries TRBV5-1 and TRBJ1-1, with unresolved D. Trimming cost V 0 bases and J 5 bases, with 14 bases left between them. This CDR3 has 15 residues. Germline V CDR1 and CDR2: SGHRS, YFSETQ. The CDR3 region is CASSLAEGRGTEAFF. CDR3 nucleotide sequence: TGCGCCAGCAGCTTGGCCGAGGGCCGTGGGACTGAAGCTTTCTTT.

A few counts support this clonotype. The CDR3 loop is CSVGLSQGGEQYF. The CDR3 nucleotides are TGCAGCGTTGGTCTTAGTCAGGGTGGCGAGCAGTACTTC. V and J are TRBV29-1 and TRBJ2-7; possibly TRBD1 for D (5 bases). V lost 4 bases, J lost 6 bases, and 16 bases lay in between. The CDR3 totals 13 residues. The germline gives CDR1 SQVTM, CDR2 ANQGSEA.

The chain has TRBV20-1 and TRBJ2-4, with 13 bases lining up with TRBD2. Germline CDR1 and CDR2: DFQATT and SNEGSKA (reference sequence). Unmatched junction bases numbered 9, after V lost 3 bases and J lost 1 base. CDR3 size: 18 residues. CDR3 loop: CSASSGLAGVWAKNIQYF. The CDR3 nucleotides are TGCAGTGCTAGTTCCGGACTAGCGGGAGTATGGGCCAAAAACATTCAGTACTTC.

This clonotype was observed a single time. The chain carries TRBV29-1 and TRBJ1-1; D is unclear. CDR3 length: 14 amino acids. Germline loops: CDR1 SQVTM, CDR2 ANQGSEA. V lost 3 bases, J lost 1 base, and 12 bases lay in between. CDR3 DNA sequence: TGCAGCGTTGAGCCCGGTAAGGGGAACACTGAAGCTTTCTTT. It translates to CSVEPGKGNTEAFF. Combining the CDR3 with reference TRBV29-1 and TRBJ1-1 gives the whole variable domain SAVISQKPSRDICQRGTSLTIQCQVDSQVTMMFWYRQQPGQSLTLIATANQGSEATYESGFVIDKFPISRPNLTFSTLTVSNMSPEDSSIYLCSVEPGKGNTEAFFGQGTRLTVV.

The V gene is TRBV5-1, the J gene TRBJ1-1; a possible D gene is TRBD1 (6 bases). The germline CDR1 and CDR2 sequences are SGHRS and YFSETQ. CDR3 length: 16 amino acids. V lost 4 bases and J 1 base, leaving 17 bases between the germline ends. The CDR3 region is CASSRVAGAQNTEAFF. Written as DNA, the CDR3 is TGCGCCAGCAGCCGGGTGGCAGGGGCCCAGAACACTGAAGCTTTCTTT.

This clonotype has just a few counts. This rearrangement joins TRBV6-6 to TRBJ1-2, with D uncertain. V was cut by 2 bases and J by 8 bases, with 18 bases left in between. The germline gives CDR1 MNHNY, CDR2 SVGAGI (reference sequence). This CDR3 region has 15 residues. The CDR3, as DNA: TGTGCCAGCAGTTACCTAGTACGACTGCTGGAAGGCTACACCTTC. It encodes CASSYLVRLLEGYTF.

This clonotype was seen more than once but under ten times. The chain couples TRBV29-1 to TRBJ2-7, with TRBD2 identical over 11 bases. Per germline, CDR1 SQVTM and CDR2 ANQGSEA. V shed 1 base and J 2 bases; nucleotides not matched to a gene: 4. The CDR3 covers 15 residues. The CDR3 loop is CSVEGTSGFAYEQYF. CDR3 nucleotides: TGCAGCGTTGAAGGGACTAGCGGGTTCGCCTACGAGCAGTACTTC.

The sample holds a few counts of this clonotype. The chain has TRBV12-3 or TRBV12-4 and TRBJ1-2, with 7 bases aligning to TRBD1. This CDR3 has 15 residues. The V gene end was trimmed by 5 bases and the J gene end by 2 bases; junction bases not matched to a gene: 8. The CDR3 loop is CASSPDGTDNYGYTF. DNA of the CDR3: TGTGCCAGCAGTCCAGACGGGACAGACAACTATGGCTACACCTTC.

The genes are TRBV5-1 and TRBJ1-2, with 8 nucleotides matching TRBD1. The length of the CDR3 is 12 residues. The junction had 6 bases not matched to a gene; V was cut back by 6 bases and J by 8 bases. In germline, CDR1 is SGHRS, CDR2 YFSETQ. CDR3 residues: CASTPGGEGYTF. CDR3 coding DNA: TGCGCCAGCACCCCAGGGGGCGAGGGCTACACCTTC.

CDR3 bases: TGCAGCGTTGAACCTGGAGTCGGATACAATGAGCAGTTCTTC. It yields the protein CSVEPGVGYNEQFF. The chain employs TRBV29-1 and TRBJ2-1; D gene unclear. The CDR3 covers 14 residues. Germline V CDR1 and CDR2: SQVTM, ANQGSEA. Trimming cost V 2 bases and J 4 bases, with 12 bases left between them.

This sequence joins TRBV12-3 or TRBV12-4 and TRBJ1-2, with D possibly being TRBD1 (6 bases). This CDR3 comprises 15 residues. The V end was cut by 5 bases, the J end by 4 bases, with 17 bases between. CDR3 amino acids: CASSPTGTSRYGYTF. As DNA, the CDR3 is TGTGCCAGCAGTCCTACAGGGACCAGCCGCTATGGCTACACCTTC.